This is a list of T cell receptor beta chains from one sample in a study of shared clonotypes between healthy human individuals. Libraries were prepared by immunoSEQ multiplex PCR; TCRdb keeps only in-frame clonotypes and omits some of them. This table has 2 million to 2.5 million clones, more than 85% appearing once. Specimen: naive CD4+ T cells from PBMCs. The receptors shown here come from a man between 18 and 29 years old in good health. Some clones in this sample may be carry-over from other donors' samples. CDR3s include the opening cysteine and the closing phenylalanine or tryptophan. Each record gives: J gene, D gene, clone size, V gene, CDR3 protein, CDR3 DNA. The D gene is left open where the match is weak. For some rows the clone size is stated as once, few or many, or as a class when expanded; others skip it.

TRBJ2-3	TRBD2	.	TRBV19	CASRPLGIRTSGGDTQYF	TGTGCCAGTAGGCCACTAGGGATTCGGACTAGCGGGGGAGATACGCAGTATTTT
TRBJ1-3	.	.	TRBV11-2	CASSPPGTFGNTIYF	TGTGCCAGCAGCCCCCCCGGTACATTCGGAAACACCATATATTTT
TRBJ2-2	.	.	TRBV2	CASSESWSGTTAGELFF	TGTGCCAGCAGTGAAAGTTGGTCCGGGACAACCGCCGGGGAGCTGTTTTTT
TRBJ2-1	.	.	TRBV11-2	CASSLGGAYNEQFF	TGTGCCAGCAGCTTAGGGGGAGCCTACAATGAGCAGTTCTTC
TRBJ2-7	TRBD2	.	TRBV18	CASSRPGLAGAYEQYF	TGTGCCAGCTCACGTCCGGGACTAGCGGGAGCCTACGAGCAGTACTTC
TRBJ1-4	.	.	TRBV5-1	CASSLVAGAEKLFF	TGCGCCAGCAGCTTGGTAGCGGGGGCTGAAAAACTGTTTTTT
TRBJ2-6	.	.	TRBV28	CASSSRHRAAGANVLTF	TGTGCCAGCAGCTCCCGTCACAGGGCTGCGGGGGCCAACGTCCTGACTTTC
TRBJ2-3	.	.	TRBV5-1	CASNKREWGDTQYF	TGCGCCAGCAACAAGCGCGAATGGGGAGATACGCAGTATTTT
TRBJ1-4	TRBD1	.	TRBV28	CASSGLGQADEKLFF	TGTGCCAGCAGTGGCCTGGGACAGGCGGATGAAAAACTGTTTTTT
TRBJ2-7	.	.	TRBV6-5	CASRPGPRPSYEQYF	TGTGCCAGCAGACCCGGGCCACGACCTAGTTACGAGCAGTACTTC
TRBJ1-2	TRBD1	.	TRBV5-5	CASSPEDRPAGLRGYTF	TGTGCCAGCAGCCCCGAGGACAGGCCGGCGGGCCTTCGTGGCTACACCTTC
TRBJ1-1	TRBD1	.	TRBV28	CASSRLRDRINTEAFF	TGTGCCAGCAGCCGCCTCCGGGACAGGATAAACACTGAAGCTTTCTTT
TRBJ2-1	.	once	TRBV5-6	CASSSFSVSYNEQFF	TGTGCCAGCAGCTCCTTTTCGGTCTCCTACAATGAGCAGTTCTTC
TRBJ2-1	TRBD1	.	TRBV27	CASSLGQGPYNEQFF	TGTGCCAGCAGTTTAGGACAGGGCCCCTACAATGAGCAGTTCTTC
TRBJ2-2	.	.	TRBV7-9	CASSTARGATIGELFF	TGTGCCAGCAGCACCGCCAGGGGGGCGACGATCGGGGAGCTGTTTTTT
TRBJ2-1	.	.	TRBV19	CASSVGLARVLNEQFF	TGTGCCAGTAGTGTCGGCCTAGCGAGAGTCCTCAATGAGCAGTTCTTC
TRBJ1-2	.	.	TRBV18	CASSPNQIINGYTF	TGTGCCAGCTCACCTAACCAAATAATCAATGGCTACACCTTC
TRBJ1-1	TRBD1	.	TRBV5-1	CASSLDSRDREAFF	TGCGCCAGCAGCTTGGATTCGCGGGACAGAGAAGCTTTCTTT
TRBJ2-7	TRBD2	.	TRBV6-1	CASSARPRGYEQYF	TGTGCCAGCAGTGCCAGACCGCGGGGGTACGAGCAGTACTTC
TRBJ2-5	TRBD2	.	TRBV5-4	CASSPSGTVSQTQYF	TGTGCCAGCAGCCCTAGCGGGACCGTTTCCCAGACCCAGTACTTC
TRBJ2-1	TRBD2	.	TRBV7-6	CASSLLGLAALYNEQFF	TGTGCCAGCAGCTTACTGGGTCTAGCGGCCCTCTACAATGAGCAGTTCTTC
TRBJ1-2	TRBD1	few	TRBV18	CASSRDSHYGYTF	TGTGCCAGCTCACGGGACAGTCATTATGGCTACACCTTC